A selection of T cell receptor beta chains follows, all from one sample in a study of CD8+ T cells in alopecia areata. Repertoires were generated with immunoSEQ multiplex PCR, while TCRdb's copy carries only in-frame clones and drops some. The sample consists of more than 95,000 clones, roughly two fifths of them appearing once. Material: CD4+ T cells sorted from blood. These receptors originate from a human donor with alopecia areata. Both conserved end residues are part of each CDR3. Only part of the rows carry a size: once, few, many, or a class if the clone is expanded.

CDR3aa: CASSLIGTSGGPGGTQYF
abundance: -
j_gene: TRBJ2-5
v_gene: TRBV7-3

CDR3aa: CASSLNSYEQFF
abundance: few
j_gene: TRBJ2-1
v_gene: TRBV7-3

CDR3aa: CASSLLHSSRGGRETQYF
abundance: -
j_gene: TRBJ2-5
v_gene: TRBV7-8

CDR3aa: CAWSVRSEAFF
abundance: few
j_gene: TRBJ1-1
v_gene: TRBV30

CDR3aa: CASSARSIAGHTIYF
abundance: -
j_gene: TRBJ1-3
v_gene: TRBV9

CDR3aa: CSVEAGPGRINEQFF
abundance: -
j_gene: TRBJ2-1
v_gene: TRBV29-1

CDR3aa: CASSPQTSGNYEQYF
abundance: -
j_gene: TRBJ2-7
v_gene: TRBV4-2

CDR3aa: CSADSQETQYF
abundance: -
j_gene: TRBJ2-5
v_gene: TRBV20-1

CDR3aa: CASSLTGGSYNEQFF
abundance: -
j_gene: TRBJ2-1
v_gene: TRBV7-3

CDR3aa: CASSPRTTGGPEQYF
abundance: -
j_gene: TRBJ2-7
v_gene: TRBV18

CDR3aa: CSVDRGRSTGELFF
abundance: -
j_gene: TRBJ2-2
v_gene: TRBV29-1

CDR3aa: CASSLVQASYNEQFF
abundance: few
j_gene: TRBJ2-1
v_gene: TRBV7-8